This T cell receptor beta chain stems from a study of shared clonotypes between healthy human individuals. Study at large: A donor's plate count was three for CD4 naive and three for CD4 memory; CD8 naive had two and CD8 memory one.

The CDR3 extends over 17 amino acids. Germline CDR1 reads LGHNA; CDR2 reads YSLEER. Trimming cost V 0 bases and J 4 bases, with 16 bases left between them. Generated by immunoSEQ multiplex PCR, the TCRdb table keeps only in-frame clones and is missing some. Of roughly 2 million clones in the sample, around 95% are singletons; the top ten hold 0.1% to 0.15%. This sequence originates from a man between 18 and 35 years old in good health. Sequencing was carried out using naive CD4+ T cells sorted from blood. Subset defined: CD45RA+ positively selected. The chain joins TRBV4-3 to TRBJ1-3; a possible D gene is TRBD1 (5 bases). The CDR3 protein is CASSQDRGASGGNTIYF. CDR3 sequence (DNA): TGCGCCAGCAGCCAAGATCGAGGGGCCTCGGGGGGAAACACCATATATTTT.